The present entry profiles one TCR beta chain with its context. Its antigen is still unknown. This entry comes from a study of T cell responses to AZD1222 COVID-19 vaccine. Overall study findings and caveats: Repertoire samples came only from after the peak T cell response. Of the AZD1222 recipients, only five to seven were seropositive at baseline.

Germline V gives CDR1 SNHLY, CDR2 FYNNEI. V was clipped by 7 bases and J by 0 bases, with 13 bases between them. CDR3 length: 16 residues. Assay: immunoSEQ multiplex PCR; the TCRdb copy retains only in-frame clones and omits some. The data show about 81,000 clones, 75% to 95% seen once. Samples with a second dose at about 4 or about 12 weeks were pooled together. The specimen comprised peripheral blood, sampled 28 days after the second AZD1222 dose. This TCR came from an adult who received the AZD1222 COVID-19 vaccine. This rearrangement joins TRBV2 to TRBJ1-6, with D unresolved. The CDR3: CASTDGVSSYNSPLHF. In DNA form, the CDR3 reads TGTGCCAGCACCGACGGGGTGAGCTCCTATAATTCACCCCTCCACTTT.